This T cell receptor beta chain is from a study of blood T cell repertoires in COVID-19. Measured with immunoSEQ multiplex PCR; TCRdb has only the in-frame clones, and not every one. The table includes 200,000 to 300,000 clones, roughly 86% detected once. Unmatched junction bases numbered 7, after V lost 5 bases and J lost 6 bases. This CDR3 spans 15 amino acids. The germline gives CDR1 SGHVS, CDR2 FQNEAQ. The chain uses TRBV7-8 and TRBJ2-2, with TRBD1 matching 9 bases. The receptor comes from a woman aged 45-65 years who had recovered from COVID-19. The sample taken for sequencing was PBMCs or T cells enriched from blood (not recorded which). CDR3 sequence (DNA): TGTGCCAGCAGCCCGACCGGGACAGGGTCCGGGGAGCTGTTTTTT. It translates to CASSPTGTGSGELFF.